What follows are 23 T cell receptor beta chains derived from one specimen sequenced in a study of response to subunit inactivated influenza vaccine (dated by TCRdb to 2017 to 2018). Libraries were built with RT-PCR. This sample was sequenced with an Illumina HiSeq 2500. Starting from the raw public reads, TCRdb applied fastp trimming at Q25, assembled clones with MiXCR and retained in-frame beta chains. Each CDR3 protein gets just one entry, which takes the most common genes and DNA from the rows behind it. The sample data list roughly 160,000 distinct CDR3 sequences, and about a tenth of these were observed just once. Jointly, the top ten make up about an eighth of the sample. The time point label, as the study defines it: 40 to 45 days after influenza vaccine administration. Sequences were derived from non-naive T cells sorted from PBMCs, sampled about 40 days after vaccination. In the paper's terms, the cell subset or site label means: memory T cell fraction. The receptors here all came from a man aged 50 or older who received an inactivated influenza vaccine. Donor details come from another sample of the same person, matched by shared clones.

This clonotype came up many times. This rearrangement joins TRBV5-5 to TRBJ2-3; a weak D match, TRBD2 (5 bases). The V gene's germline CDR1 is SGHKS and CDR2 YYEKEE (reference sequence). This CDR3 comprises 12 residues. The V gene lost 6 bases and the J gene lost 8 bases, with 13 bases spanning the gap. Here the CDR3 reads CASKADAGTQYF. The CDR3 region has the DNA TGTGCCAGCAAGGCCGATGCGGGTACGCAGTATTTT.

This clonotype was recorded a few times. The genes are TRBV20-1 and TRBJ1-5; TRBD1 matches 7 bases. J gave up 7 bases and V 6 bases, and 9 bases lay outside the gene matches. Germline V gene lookup returns CDR1 DFQATT and CDR2 SNEGSKA (reference sequence). The CDR3 is made up of 13 amino acids. CDR3 residues: CSATTGVGQPQHF. The CDR3 nucleotides read TGCAGTGCAACAACAGGGGTAGGACAGCCCCAGCATTTT.

The sample holds a few counts of this clonotype. This sequence joins TRBV6-6 and TRBJ1-4, with 7 bases that match TRBD1. In germline, CDR1 is MNHNY, CDR2 SVGAGI (reference sequence). V lost 8 bases and J lost 5; bases outside the gene matches: 2. This CDR3 region has 12 residues. The CDR3 here is CASSGGNEKLFF. In DNA form, the CDR3 reads TGTGCCAGCTCAGGGGGAAATGAAAAACTGTTTTTT.

For this clonotype: Compared with germline, one end of the junction differs, possibly owing to a read error. The chain has TRBV5-1 and TRBJ2-7; D gene uncertain. In germline, CDR1 is SGHRS, CDR2 YFSETQ. CDR3 length: 17 amino acids. The CDR3 spells CASSSGFTGETSYEQNF. Here the CDR3 DNA reads TGCGCCAGCAGCTCGGGTTTTACGGGTGAAACCTCCTACGAGCAGAACTTC. The full variable domain, in which reference TRBV5-1 and TRBJ2-7 provide the parts outside the CDR3, is KAGVTQTPRYLIKTRGQQVTLSCSPISGHRSVSWYQQTPGQGLQFLFEYFSETQRNKGNFPGRFSGRQFSNSRSEMNVSTLELGDSALYLCASSSGFTGETSYEQNFGPGTRLTVT.

A few counts support this clonotype. The chain recombines TRBV5-1 with TRBJ2-1; possible D gene TRBD2, 6 bases. Germline values: CDR1 SGHRS, CDR2 YFSETQ. V was clipped by 0 bases and J by 8 bases, with 15 bases between them. The CDR3 sequence is 15 residues long. CDR3 amino acids: CASSLVGGASDEQFF. CDR3 nucleotides: TGCGCCAGCAGCTTGGTTGGAGGGGCGAGCGATGAGCAGTTCTTC.

The CDR3 loop is CSAATGTGANEQFF. CDR3 DNA sequence: TGCAGTGCCGCTACCGGGACAGGGGCCAATGAGCAGTTCTTC. The gene calls are TRBV20-1 and TRBJ2-1; 10 nucleotides align to TRBD1. Germline V CDR1 and CDR2: DFQATT, SNEGSKA (reference sequence). The CDR3 totals 14 residues. J gave up 6 bases and V 6 bases, and 8 bases lay outside the gene matches.

The table lists this clonotype with a few counts. The chain employs TRBV12-3 or TRBV12-4 and TRBJ1-4; 8 positions match TRBD1. Trimming cost V 5 bases and J 6 bases; bases outside gene matches: 8. There are 15 residues in the CDR3. The CDR3 DNA reads as TGTGCCAGCAGTAAAACAGGGGGTCCCTATGAAAAACTGTTTTTT. Translated: CASSKTGGPYEKLFF.

This clonotype was seen only a few times. The V gene is TRBV20-1, the J gene TRBJ2-1, with TRBD2 matching over 8 bases. The J segment lost 8 bases and the V segment lost 6 bases, leaving 15 bases of the junction unmatched. Germline V gene data show CDR1 as DFQATT and CDR2 as SNEGSKA (reference sequence). CDR3 size: 15 residues. This chain's CDR3 is CSARPYSGIYYEQFF. CDR3 nucleotides: TGCAGTGCGAGACCGTATAGCGGGATTTATTATGAGCAGTTCTTC.

This clonotype was picked up a small number of times. This rearrangement joins TRBV7-2 to TRBJ1-1; possible D gene TRBD1, 5 bases. Germline V gives CDR1 SGHTA, CDR2 FQGNSA. The CDR3 contains 15 residues. Deletions cut 1 base from V and 4 bases from J, with 13 bases between. CDR3 sequence reads: CASSLVGGVGTEAFF. The CDR3 nucleotides read TGTGCCAGCAGCTTAGTTGGGGGGGTGGGCACTGAAGCTTTCTTT.

Many counts were recorded for this clonotype. The chain uses TRBV5-1 and TRBJ1-2; 7 bases map to TRBD1. V lost 0 bases to trimming and J lost 6 bases; unmatched junction nucleotides: 14. CDR3 length: 17 amino acids. CDR1 is SGHRS, CDR2 YFSETQ, per germline. The CDR3 loop reads CASSLVEGAPNVDGYTF. For the CDR3, the DNA is TGCGCCAGCAGCTTGGTCGAGGGGGCCCCCAATGTCGATGGCTACACCTTC.

This clonotype was counted many times. At one end, the junction sequence differs from germline, possibly due to a read error. The chain combines TRBV5-1 with TRBJ2-3, with TRBD1 matching over 9 bases. Germline loops: CDR1 SGHRS, CDR2 YFSETQ. The CDR3 spans 15 residues. CDR3 region: CASTLGDRVGDTQYF. CDR3 in DNA: TGCGCCAGCACCTTGGGGGACAGGGTAGGAGATACGCAGTATTTT.

This sequence joins TRBV28 and TRBJ2-1; no clear D. Germline loops: CDR1 MDHEN, CDR2 SYDVKM. Trimming took 3 bases from V and 5 from J, leaving 17 bases between them. CDR3 length equals 16 residues. The CDR3 sequence: CASSLGSFASHNEQFF. CDR3 in DNA: TGTGCCAGCAGTTTGGGCAGCTTCGCCTCTCACAATGAGCAGTTCTTC. The full variable domain, with the rest looked up from reference TRBV28 and TRBJ2-1, is DVKVTQSSRYLVKRTGEKVFLECVQDMDHENMFWYRQDPGLGLRLIYFSYDVKMKEKGDIPEGYSVSREKKERFSLILESASTNQTSMYLCASSLGSFASHNEQFFGPGTRLTVL.

This clonotype occurred many times. The chain carries TRBV4-2 and TRBJ2-2, with TRBD2 matching 10 bases. The germline V gene has CDR1 LGHNA and CDR2 YNFKEQ. Trimming took 5 bases from V and 1 from J; bases not matched to a gene: 19. The CDR3 spans 21 residues. The CDR3 DNA sequence: TGTGCCAGCAGCACCCGAATCTTAGCGGGAGGCACAGTTGGGAACACCGGGGAGCTGTTTTTT. This sequence encodes CASSTRILAGGTVGNTGELFF.

This clonotype was detected ten times or more. The chain uses TRBV29-1 and TRBJ2-7; 7 bases align to TRBD1. Germline values: CDR1 SQVTM, CDR2 ANQGSEA. The ends lost 7 bases at V and 2 bases at J; junction bases unmatched: 2. The CDR3 is made up of 11 amino acids. The CDR3 protein is CSGGQAYEQYF. In DNA, the CDR3 is TGCAGCGGTGGACAGGCCTACGAGCAGTACTTC.

This clonotype was detected a few times. CDR3 sequence reads: CASSVDSGASTDTQYF. The CDR3 DNA is TGTGCCAGCAGCGTAGATAGCGGAGCTAGCACAGATACGCAGTATTTT. The V and J genes are TRBV7-2 and TRBJ2-3, with a possible D match to TRBD2 (6 bases). The CDR3 sequence is 16 residues long. V lost 5 bases and J 0 bases, leaving 15 bases between the germline ends. CDR1 is SGHTA and CDR2 is FQGNSA in the germline V gene.

This clonotype was seen a few times. This chain joins TRBV7-2 and TRBJ2-3, with unresolved D. Germline V lookup: CDR1 SGHTA, CDR2 FQGNSA. The CDR3 loop spans 16 amino acids. The V and J ends lost 2 bases and 2 bases respectively, with 14 bases between them. The CDR3 is CASSLSPVKHTDTQYF. The CDR3 DNA is TGTGCCAGCAGCTTAAGCCCGGTCAAGCACACAGATACGCAGTATTTT.

This clonotype was detected only a few times. The chain employs TRBV2 and TRBJ2-3, with D unresolved. CDR3 size: 14 residues. The V end lost 11 bases, the J end lost 6 bases, and 21 bases lay between the germline ends. Germline loops: CDR1 SNHLY, CDR2 FYNNEI. The CDR3 DNA reads as TGTGCCTCCGAGGCACCACAAGCCACGGATACGCAGTATTTT. Its translation is CASEAPQATDTQYF.

This clonotype came up many times. The J gene is TRBJ2-2, the V gene TRBV20-1; D not certain. CDR1 and CDR2 (germline): DFQATT, SNEGSKA (reference sequence). CDR3 length: 15 residues. The V gene lost 0 bases and the J gene lost 3 bases, with 11 bases spanning the gap. CDR3 DNA sequence: TGCAGTGCTAGAGAGGCAAGGATCTACACCGGGGAGCTGTTTTTT. Translating gives CSAREARIYTGELFF.

This clonotype was observed at least ten times. The CDR3 coding sequence is TGTGCCAGCAGCGCCGGGACTAGCGGGAGGGCCATCAATGAGCAGTTCTTC. Amino acids: CASSAGTSGRAINEQFF. The V and J genes are TRBV11-2 and TRBJ2-1, with 16 bases that match TRBD2. This CDR3 is built from 17 residues. Trimming at V came to 5 bases and at J to 6 bases, leaving 7 bases not matched to a gene. The germline V gene encodes CDR1 SGHAT and CDR2 FQNNGV.

This clonotype was found many times. The chain couples TRBV5-1 to TRBJ2-3, with D possibly being TRBD1 or TRBD2 (5 bases each). V lost 4 bases to trimming and J lost 0 bases, with 24 bases between them. This CDR3 is 19 amino acids long. CDR1 SGHRS and CDR2 YFSETQ come from the germline V gene. CDR3 nucleotides: TGCGCCAGCAGCCCAACGGGACCCCAGGGTCTACTCAGCACAGATACGCAGTATTTT. Residues: CASSPTGPQGLLSTDTQYF. Using reference TRBV5-1 and TRBJ2-3 for the parts outside the CDR3, the full variable domain is KAGVTQTPRYLIKTRGQQVTLSCSPISGHRSVSWYQQTPGQGLQFLFEYFSETQRNKGNFPGRFSGRQFSNSRSEMNVSTLELGDSALYLCASSPTGPQGLLSTDTQYFGPGTRLTVL.

The sample holds a few counts of this clonotype. This sequence joins TRBV7-2 and TRBJ1-2, with D hard to call. Germline assignment: CDR1 SGHTA and CDR2 FQGNSA. The CDR3 length is 12 residues. The ends were cut back, 1 base at V and 8 bases at J, with 8 bases in the middle. The CDR3 loop is CASSLERAGYTF. For the CDR3, the DNA is TGTGCCAGCAGCTTAGAGAGGGCCGGCTACACCTTC. Supplemented by reference TRBV7-2 and TRBJ1-2, the full variable domain reads GAGVSQSPSNKVTEKGKDVELRCDPISGHTALYWYRQSLGQGLEFLIYFQGNSAPDKSGLPSDRFSAERTGGSVSTLTIQRTQQEDSAVYLCASSLERAGYTFGSGTRLTVV.

The chain recombines TRBV7-2 with TRBJ1-4, with D hard to call. CDR3 size: 13 residues. Trimming left V 5 bases short and J 8 bases short, with 12 bases between. Germline V gene lookup returns CDR1 SGHTA and CDR2 FQGNSA. The CDR3 bases are TGTGCCAGCAGCAAATATCACGAGGAAAAACTGTTTTTT. This sequence encodes CASSKYHEEKLFF.

The rearrangement links TRBV2 to TRBJ2-3; 8 bases line up with TRBD1. The CDR3 totals 16 residues. The V gene end was trimmed by 1 base and the J gene end by 3 bases; junction bases not matched to a gene: 6. Looked up from germline, CDR1 is SNHLY and CDR2 is FYNNEI. CDR3 loop: CASSEGTHRGTDTQYF. In nucleotides, the CDR3 is TGTGCCAGCAGTGAAGGAACTCACAGGGGGACAGATACGCAGTATTTT.